This passage covers 30 T cell receptor beta chains from one sample sequenced in a study of T cells in Graves' hyperthyroidism and ophthalmopathy. The CDR3 regions of TCR beta were amplified from RNA transcripts. Researchers ran a first-round RT-PCR on the TCR CDR3 using the HTBI primer set. In TCRdb, the multiplex PCR reads were re-called with MiXCR into one record per CDR3 protein. This repertoire shows more than 500,000 distinct CDR3 sequences, 14% to 15% found once; its top ten account for around 4%. Sequenced sample: blood. These receptors were obtained from a woman in her thirties or forties with Graves' ophthalmopathy.

This clonotype was seen ten or more times. A much bigger clone sits one base away, suggesting this may be a read error. The chain has TRBV12-3 or TRBV12-4 and TRBJ1-2; D is possibly TRBD1 (5 bases). The CDR3 is 15 amino acids. The CDR3: CANSPTRGVNYGYTF. CDR3 in DNA: TGTGCCAACAGTCCTACAAGGGGAGTAAACTATGGCTACACCTTC.

The chain has TRBV5-1 and TRBJ2-2; D is unclear. The CDR3 has 17 residues. In germline, CDR1 is SGHRS, CDR2 YFSETQ. Trimming cost V 0 bases and J 1 base, with 13 bases left between them. The CDR3 loop is CASSLEGTLMNTGELFF. Here the CDR3 DNA reads TGCGCCAGCAGCTTGGAGGGCACTCTGATGAACACCGGGGAGCTGTTTTTT.

This clonotype was counted only a few times. V and J are TRBV20-1 and TRBJ2-7, with 15 bases matching TRBD2. CDR1 DFQATT and CDR2 SNEGSKA come from the germline V gene (reference sequence). CDR3 size: 16 residues. The V gene end was trimmed by 3 bases and the J gene end by 6 bases; junction bases not matched to a gene: 9. The chain's CDR3 is CSARVGLAGGRGEQYF. In DNA, the CDR3 is TGCAGTGCTAGGGTGGGACTAGCGGGAGGAAGAGGCGAGCAGTACTTC.

V usage is TRBV10-2 and J usage is TRBJ2-7; the D gene is possibly TRBD1 (5 bases). CDR1 is WSHSY, CDR2 SAAADI, per germline. V lost 0 bases and J lost 7, with 16 bases in between. The CDR3 contains 15 residues. CDR3 sequence: CASSESTEGAGEQYF. CDR3 sequence (DNA): TGCGCCAGCAGTGAGTCGACAGAAGGGGCCGGGGAGCAGTACTTC.

This clonotype has ten or more counts. The chain recombines TRBV19 with TRBJ2-2; D might be TRBD2 (5 bases). V was shortened by 4 bases and J by 4 bases, with 7 bases between the two germline ends. CDR1 and CDR2 (germline): LNHDA, SQIVND (reference sequence). The length of the CDR3 is 13 residues. The CDR3 DNA follows: TGTGCCAGTAGTACCCGGGGCACCGGGGAGCTGTTTTTT. Protein: CASSTRGTGELFF.

The rearrangement joins TRBV4-1 to TRBJ2-2; TRBD1 might be the D (6 bases). Germline-derived CDR1 and CDR2 are MGHRA and YSYEKL. Deletions cut 4 bases from V and 3 bases from J, with 12 bases between. The CDR3 runs 15 residues. CDR3 DNA sequence: TGCGCCAGCAGCCTAGGACAGTGGGACACCGGGGAGCTGTTTTTT. It codes for CASSLGQWDTGELFF.

The genes are TRBV6-1 and TRBJ1-1; D is undetermined. There are 14 residues in the CDR3. The germline V gene encodes CDR1 MNHNS and CDR2 SASEGT. Trimming shortened V by 2 bases and J by 5 bases, and 12 bases separated the two germline ends. The CDR3 sequence: CASSEHLGWTEAFF. The CDR3 DNA is TGTGCCAGCAGTGAACATCTGGGGTGGACTGAAGCTTTCTTT.

This clonotype came up a few times. The rearrangement links TRBV11-3 to TRBJ2-5, with 8 bases aligning to TRBD2. Trimming took 1 base from V and 3 from J; bases not matched to a gene: 25. This CDR3 has 22 residues. CDR1 is SGHNT and CDR2 is YENEEA in the germline V gene. CDR3 residues: CASSLVGGRAGAALGREETQYF. The CDR3 DNA is TGTGCCAGCAGCTTAGTAGGGGGGAGAGCGGGAGCGGCCCTGGGGAGGGAAGAGACCCAGTACTTC.

The V call is TRBV18, the J call TRBJ1-1; D is perhaps TRBD1 (6 bases). CDR1 is KGHSH and CDR2 is LQKENI in the germline V gene. This CDR3 has 15 amino acids. V was shortened by 3 bases and J by 0 bases, with 11 bases between the two germline ends. CDR3 region: CASSPNRDLNTEAFF. The CDR3 nucleotides read TGTGCCAGCTCACCCAACAGGGACTTGAACACTGAAGCTTTCTTT.

This clonotype was found many times. This rearrangement joins TRBV20-1 to TRBJ2-3, with D perhaps TRBD2 (6 bases). Germline CDR1 reads DFQATT; CDR2 reads SNEGSKA (reference sequence). Trimming took 6 bases from V and 1 from J, leaving 17 bases between them. The length of the CDR3 is 15 residues. The chain's CDR3 is CSAPSRRGRTDTQYF. In nucleotides, the CDR3 is TGCAGTGCCCCATCCCGGCGGGGCCGCACAGATACGCAGTATTTT.

The rearrangement joins TRBV5-1 to TRBJ2-7, with 10 bases fitting TRBD2. Germline CDR1 SGHRS, CDR2 YFSETQ. The CDR3 contains 16 residues. V gave up 4 bases and J gave up 6 bases; unmatched junction bases: 13. CDR3 bases: TGCGCCAGCAGCCTATCTTCGGCTAGCGGGAGACCCGAGCAGTACTTC. Protein sequence: CASSLSSASGRPEQYF.

This clonotype was detected ten times or more. V usage is TRBV20-1 and J usage is TRBJ2-7, with TRBD2 as a possible D gene (5 bases). The germline V gene encodes CDR1 DFQATT and CDR2 SNEGSKA (reference sequence). Between the trimmed V and J ends, which lost 1 base and 3 bases, there was a span of 16 bases. This CDR3 spans 15 amino acids. CDR3: CSARGSAGGNYEQYF. The CDR3 DNA reads TGCAGTGCTAGAGGTTCGGCGGGTGGAAACTACGAGCAGTACTTC.

This clonotype showed up many times. The chain is built from TRBV6-8 and TRBJ1-5; 8 nucleotides align to TRBD1. This CDR3 region has 14 residues. With V trimmed by 9 bases and J by 7 bases, 11 bases remained unmatched. Germline-derived CDR1 and CDR2 are MNHGY and SAAAGT. CDR3 coding DNA: TGTGCCAGGTTCCCGGGACAGGTGATCCAGCCCCAGCATTTT. Translating gives CARFPGQVIQPQHF.

This clonotype occurred many times. The chain has TRBV12-3 or TRBV12-4 and TRBJ2-5, with TRBD1 identical over 7 bases. This CDR3 contains 13 residues. V was pared by 6 bases and J by 10 bases, with 11 bases of the junction left unmatched. DNA of the CDR3: TGTGCCAGCAGCCATGACAGGGCGTTTGACCAGTACTTC. Translated, it gives CASSHDRAFDQYF.

This clonotype has a handful of counts. CDR3 region: CSARDLSRGTEAFF. The CDR3 DNA sequence: TGCAGTGCTAGAGACCTGTCGCGGGGAACTGAAGCTTTCTTT. The chain uses TRBV20-1 and TRBJ1-1; no firm D call. Trimming removed 0 bases from V and 5 bases from J, with 13 bases in between. The CDR3 contains 14 residues. Germline V gene lookup returns CDR1 DFQATT and CDR2 SNEGSKA (reference sequence).

This clonotype has at least ten counts. The chain uses TRBV19 and TRBJ2-7; 7 bases fit TRBD1. Germline trimming cut 5 bases from V and 6 bases from J; bases unmatched to any gene: 7. Germline CDR1 reads LNHDA; CDR2 reads SQIVND (reference sequence). The CDR3 runs to 13 residues. The CDR3 loop is CASSPRDSSEQYF. DNA for the CDR3: TGTGCCAGTAGTCCCCGGGACAGCAGCGAGCAGTACTTC.

There are many counts of this clonotype. This chain connects TRBV30 to TRBJ1-1; the D is unclear. Germline assignment: CDR1 GTSNPN and CDR2 SVGIG (reference sequence). V lost 4 bases, J lost 10 bases, and 13 bases lay in between. The CDR3 length is 11 residues. The CDR3 region is CAWIEGLGAFF. The CDR3 DNA sequence: TGTGCCTGGATAGAAGGTTTGGGAGCTTTCTTT.

This clonotype has only a few counts. The chain is built from TRBV11-3 and TRBJ2-2; D might be TRBD2 (5 bases). CDR3 length equals 15 residues. V was clipped by 5 bases and J by 0 bases, with 10 bases between them. Germline CDR1 is SGHNT and CDR2 is YENEEA. The CDR3 here is CASSRPGANTGELFF. The CDR3 bases are TGTGCCAGCAGCCGCCCCGGGGCGAACACCGGGGAGCTGTTTTTT.

This clonotype was seen ten or more times. The V and J genes are TRBV19 and TRBJ2-7; 7 bases agree with TRBD1. V trimming: 4 bases; J trimming: 3 bases; junction bases outside the gene matches: 3. CDR1 LNHDA and CDR2 SQIVND come from the germline V gene (reference sequence). The CDR3 loop spans 13 amino acids. The chain's CDR3 is CASSKGQIYEQYF. DNA for the CDR3: TGTGCCAGTAGTAAGGGACAGATCTACGAGCAGTACTTC.

In DNA form, the CDR3 reads TGCAGCGCCGAGGACCCGGCTGAAGCTTTCTTT. Amino acid sequence: CSAEDPAEAFF. The gene calls are TRBV29-1 and TRBJ1-1; D is unclear. Germline assignment: CDR1 SQVTM and CDR2 ANQGSEA. The CDR3 loop spans 11 amino acids. Deletions cut 7 bases from V and 6 bases from J, with 12 bases between.

This clonotype was seen more than once but under ten times. V gene TRBV6-1 combines with J gene TRBJ2-7; 12 nucleotides line up with TRBD2. Germline V CDR1 and CDR2: MNHNS, SASEGT. The CDR3 loop spans 14 amino acids. V trimming: 6 bases; J trimming: 4 bases; junction bases outside the gene matches: 4. The CDR3 region has the DNA TGTGCCAGCAGGCGGACTAGCGGGGCGTACGAGCAGTACTTC. Its translation: CASRRTSGAYEQYF.

This clonotype has a count of ten or more. V is TRBV4-2 and J is TRBJ2-5, with TRBD2 identical over 10 bases. The trim removed 0 bases at V and 4 bases at J, leaving 2 bases unmatched. The CDR3 has 15 amino acids. Germline loops: CDR1 LGHNA, CDR2 YNFKEQ. CDR3 sequence: CASSQESSGRETQYF. In nucleotides, the CDR3 is TGTGCCAGCAGCCAAGAATCTAGCGGGAGAGAGACCCAGTACTTC.

The chain joins TRBV7-2 to TRBJ1-2, with D possibly being TRBD1 (6 bases). The CDR3 is 15 residues long. V lost 5 bases and J 4 bases, leaving 17 bases between the germline ends. Germline-derived CDR1 and CDR2 are SGHTA and FQGNSA. The CDR3 sequence is CASSVGGQLSYGYTF. The CDR3 coding sequence is TGTGCCAGCAGCGTAGGGGGGCAGCTCAGCTATGGCTACACCTTC.

This clonotype was recorded at least ten times. The gene calls are TRBV6-5 and TRBJ2-5, with unresolved D. The V and J ends lost 0 bases and 5 bases respectively, with 7 bases between them. The germline V gene has CDR1 MNHEY and CDR2 SVGAGI. CDR3 length equals 13 residues. The CDR3 protein is CASSYSTVETQYF. In DNA form, the CDR3 reads TGTGCCAGCAGTTACTCGACGGTGGAGACCCAGTACTTC.

The chain combines TRBV7-2 with TRBJ1-5, with D maybe TRBD1 (6 bases). V was pared by 4 bases and J by 2 bases, with 12 bases between. The CDR3 covers 15 residues. The germline gives CDR1 SGHTA, CDR2 FQGNSA. The CDR3 nucleotides are TGTGCCAGCAGCTCAGGACAGTCAGGCAATCAGCCCCAGCATTTT. Translating gives CASSSGQSGNQPQHF.

The chain is built from TRBV30 and TRBJ1-1; 7 positions match TRBD1. This CDR3 has 16 residues. Germline V gene lookup returns CDR1 GTSNPN and CDR2 SVGIG (reference sequence). The V gene end was trimmed by 2 bases and the J gene end by 1 base; junction bases not matched to a gene: 10. As DNA, the CDR3 is TGTGCCTGGAGTCGAGGGGGCGGGAGGGCGAACACTGAAGCTTTCTTT. This encodes CAWSRGGGRANTEAFF.

This clonotype was found many times. The chain combines TRBV27 with TRBJ2-2; D possibly corresponds to TRBD2 (6 bases). Trimming took 3 bases from V and 0 from J, leaving 11 bases between them. The CDR3 covers 16 residues. CDR1 and CDR2 from the germline V gene are MNHEY and SMNVEV (reference sequence). In DNA, the CDR3 is TGTGCCAGCAGTTTGGGGGGAGTAGCGAACACCGGGGAGCTGTTTTTT. Protein product: CASSLGGVANTGELFF.

Notes on this clonotype: Just one base apart from a much larger clone, this may be a read error. The chain has TRBV6-4 and TRBJ1-6; D uncertain. Trimming shortened V by 5 bases and J by 5 bases, and 7 bases separated the two germline ends. Looked up from germline, CDR1 is MRHNA and CDR2 is SNTAGT. CDR3 length: 13 residues. The CDR3 protein is CASSKVNNSPLHF. The CDR3 DNA reads as TGTGCCAGCAGTAAAGTAAATAATTCACCCCTCCACTTT.

The table lists this clonotype with many counts. The chain's CDR3 is CASNFRAANYGYTF. The CDR3 nucleotides are TGTGCCAGCAACTTTAGGGCGGCGAACTATGGCTACACCTTC. The chain uses TRBV27 and TRBJ1-2; D gene ambiguous. This CDR3 region has 14 residues. Germline V gene data show CDR1 as MNHEY and CDR2 as SMNVEV (reference sequence). The V end lost 7 bases, the J end lost 2 bases, and 14 bases lay between the germline ends.

The V call is TRBV27, the J call TRBJ1-1; D may be TRBD1 (6 bases). Looked up from germline, CDR1 is MNHEY and CDR2 is SMNVEV (reference sequence). V lost 6 bases and J lost 7, with 21 bases in between. The CDR3 totals 15 residues. The DNA for the CDR3 is TGTGCCAGCAGCCCATCGACAGGAGGCAGCATTGAAGCTTTCTTT. Encoded protein: CASSPSTGGSIEAFF.